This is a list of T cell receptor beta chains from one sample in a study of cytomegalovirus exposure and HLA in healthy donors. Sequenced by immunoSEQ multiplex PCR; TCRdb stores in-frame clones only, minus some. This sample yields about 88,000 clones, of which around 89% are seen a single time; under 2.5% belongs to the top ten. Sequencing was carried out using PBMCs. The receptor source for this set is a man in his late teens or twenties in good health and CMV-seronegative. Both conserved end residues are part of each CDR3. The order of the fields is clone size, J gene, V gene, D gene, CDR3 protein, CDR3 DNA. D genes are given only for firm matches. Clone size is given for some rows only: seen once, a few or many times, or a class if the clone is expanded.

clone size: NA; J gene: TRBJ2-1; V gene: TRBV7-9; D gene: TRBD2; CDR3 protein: CASSRGLAFRNGAGNEQFF; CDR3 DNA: TGTGCCAGCAGCAGAGGACTAGCGTTCCGAAATGGTGCGGGCAATGAGCAGTTCTTC
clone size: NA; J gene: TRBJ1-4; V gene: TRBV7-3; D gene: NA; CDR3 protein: CASSSGVGEKLFF; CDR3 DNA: TGTGCCAGCAGCTCAGGGGTGGGTGAAAAACTGTTTTTT
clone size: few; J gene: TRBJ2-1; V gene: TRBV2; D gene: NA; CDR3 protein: CASSTDSYNEQFF; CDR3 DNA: TGTGCCAGCAGCACGGACAGCTACAATGAGCAGTTCTTC
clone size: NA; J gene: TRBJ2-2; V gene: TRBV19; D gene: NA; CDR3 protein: CASSRGNTGELFF; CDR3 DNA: TGTGCCAGTAGTCGGGGGAACACCGGGGAGCTGTTTTTT
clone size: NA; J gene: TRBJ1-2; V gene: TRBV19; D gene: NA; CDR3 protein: CASSIWGDNYGYTF; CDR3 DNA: TGTGCCAGTAGTATTTGGGGGGATAACTATGGCTACACCTTC
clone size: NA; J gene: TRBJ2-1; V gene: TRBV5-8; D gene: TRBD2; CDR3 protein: CASSPEREGPVNEQFF; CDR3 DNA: TGTGCCAGCAGCCCGGAGCGGGAGGGACCGGTCAATGAGCAGTTCTTC
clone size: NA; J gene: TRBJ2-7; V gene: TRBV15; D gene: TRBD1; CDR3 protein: CATSVPGQSYEQYF; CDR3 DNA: TGTGCCACCAGCGTACCGGGACAGTCCTACGAGCAGTACTTC
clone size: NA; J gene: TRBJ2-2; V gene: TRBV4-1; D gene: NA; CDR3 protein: CASSPFRGTNTGELFF; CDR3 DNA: TGCGCCAGCAGCCCCTTTCGGGGAACGAACACCGGGGAGCTGTTTTTT
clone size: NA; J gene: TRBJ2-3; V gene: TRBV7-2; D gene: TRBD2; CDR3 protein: CASSTGLALQYF; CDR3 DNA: TGTGCCAGCAGCACCGGACTAGCGCTGCAGTATTTT
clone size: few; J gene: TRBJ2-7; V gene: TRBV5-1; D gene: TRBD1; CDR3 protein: CASRGREQYF; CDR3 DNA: TGCGCCAGTAGGGGGCGCGAGCAGTACTTC
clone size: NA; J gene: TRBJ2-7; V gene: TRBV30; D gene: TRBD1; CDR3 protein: CAWSRGTGVSSYEQYF; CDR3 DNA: TGTGCCTGGAGTAGGGGGACAGGCGTAAGCTCCTACGAGCAGTACTTC
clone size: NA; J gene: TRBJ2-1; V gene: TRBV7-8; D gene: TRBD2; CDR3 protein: CASRPRAGGSGEQFF; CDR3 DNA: TGTGCCAGCAGGCCCCGGGCGGGAGGATCTGGTGAGCAGTTCTTC
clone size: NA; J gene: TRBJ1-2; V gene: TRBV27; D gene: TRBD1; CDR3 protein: CASSPTGLGYTF; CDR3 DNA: TGTGCCAGCAGTCCGACAGGGTTGGGCTACACCTTC
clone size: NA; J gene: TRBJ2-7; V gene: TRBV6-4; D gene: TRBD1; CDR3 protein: CASSDFRDREVVYEQYF; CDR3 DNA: TGTGCCAGCAGTGACTTCCGGGACAGGGAGGTCGTCTACGAGCAGTACTTC
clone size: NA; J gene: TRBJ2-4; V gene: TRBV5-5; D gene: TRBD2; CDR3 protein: CASSWTSVDIQYF; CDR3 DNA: TGTGCCAGCAGCTGGACTAGCGTAGACATTCAGTACTTC
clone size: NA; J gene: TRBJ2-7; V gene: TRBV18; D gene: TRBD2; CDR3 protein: CASSPIGTSGGLSEQYF; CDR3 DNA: TGTGCCAGCTCACCAATAGGGACTAGCGGGGGCCTATCCGAGCAGTACTTC
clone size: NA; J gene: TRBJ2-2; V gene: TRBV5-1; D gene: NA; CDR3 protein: CASSLMAGATGELFF; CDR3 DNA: TGCGCCAGCAGCTTGATGGCAGGGGCCACCGGGGAGCTGTTTTTT
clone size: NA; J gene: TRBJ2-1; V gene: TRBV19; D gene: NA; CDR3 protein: CASRPPGTPYNEQFF; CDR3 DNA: TGTGCCAGTAGGCCTCCGGGAACGCCCTACAATGAGCAGTTCTTC
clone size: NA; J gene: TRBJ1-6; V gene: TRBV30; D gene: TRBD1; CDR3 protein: CAWSGQGRAPLHF; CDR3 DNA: TGTGCCTGGAGTGGACAGGGGAGAGCACCCCTCCACTTT
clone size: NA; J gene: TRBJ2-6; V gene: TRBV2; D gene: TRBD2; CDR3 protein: CASRPGLAVSGANVLTF; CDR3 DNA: TGTGCCAGCAGGCCGGGACTAGCGGTCTCTGGGGCCAACGTCCTGACTTTC
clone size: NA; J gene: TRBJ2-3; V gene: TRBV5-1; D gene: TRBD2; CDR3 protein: CASSSTSAASTDTQYF; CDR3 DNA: TGCGCCAGCAGCTCGACTAGCGCCGCTAGCACAGATACGCAGTATTTT
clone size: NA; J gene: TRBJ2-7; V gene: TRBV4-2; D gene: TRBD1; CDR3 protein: CASSQETGGSSYEQYF; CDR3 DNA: TGTGCCAGCAGCCAGGAAACAGGGGGGAGCTCCTACGAGCAGTACTTC
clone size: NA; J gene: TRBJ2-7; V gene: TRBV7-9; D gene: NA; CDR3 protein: CSSSYPTSSFSYEQYF; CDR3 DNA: TGTTCCAGCAGCTACCCGACATCCTCCTTCTCCTACGAGCAGTACTTC
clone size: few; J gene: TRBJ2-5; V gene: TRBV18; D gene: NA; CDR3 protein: CASSPRGLRETQYF; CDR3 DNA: TGTGCCAGCTCACCCCGGGGACTTCGAGAGACCCAGTACTTC
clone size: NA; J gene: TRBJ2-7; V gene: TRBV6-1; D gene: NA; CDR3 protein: CASSGAGRISYEQYF; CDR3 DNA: TGTGCCAGCAGTGGAGCGGGCCGTATCTCCTACGAGCAGTACTTC
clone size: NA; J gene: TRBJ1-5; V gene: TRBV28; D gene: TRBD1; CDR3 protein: CASSPTRGRNQPQHF; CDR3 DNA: TGTGCCAGCAGTCCTACGAGGGGGCGAAATCAGCCCCAGCATTTT
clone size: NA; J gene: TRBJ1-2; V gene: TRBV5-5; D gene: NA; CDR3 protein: CASSSEQWNYGYTF; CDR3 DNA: TGTGCCAGCAGCTCCGAACAGTGGAACTATGGCTACACCTTC
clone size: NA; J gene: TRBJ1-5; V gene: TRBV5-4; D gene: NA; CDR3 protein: CASRVLGSNQPQHF; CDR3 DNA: TGTGCCAGCAGGGTACTCGGGAGCAATCAGCCCCAGCATTTT
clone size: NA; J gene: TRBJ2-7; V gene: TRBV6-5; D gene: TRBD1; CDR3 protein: CASSRQGRFYEQYF; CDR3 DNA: TGTGCCAGCAGTCGACAGGGGCGCTTCTACGAGCAGTACTTC
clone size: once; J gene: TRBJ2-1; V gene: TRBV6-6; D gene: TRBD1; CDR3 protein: CASSHTRDRGNEQFF; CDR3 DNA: TGTGCCAGCAGTCATACCCGGGACAGGGGCAATGAGCAGTTCTTC
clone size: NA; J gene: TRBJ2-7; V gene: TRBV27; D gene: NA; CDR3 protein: CASSVRDTYYEQYF; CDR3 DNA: TGTGCCAGCAGTGTCCGGGACACCTACTACGAGCAGTACTTC
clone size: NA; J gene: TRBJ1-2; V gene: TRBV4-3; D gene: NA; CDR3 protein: CASSQDPGSYVGGYTF; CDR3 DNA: TGCGCCAGCAGCCAAGACCCGGGTTCTTATGTTGGTGGCTACACCTTC
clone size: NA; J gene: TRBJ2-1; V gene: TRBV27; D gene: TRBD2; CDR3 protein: CASSPLPPGLAHPEQFF; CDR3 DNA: TGTGCCAGCAGTCCCCTACCCCCGGGACTAGCGCATCCTGAGCAGTTCTTC
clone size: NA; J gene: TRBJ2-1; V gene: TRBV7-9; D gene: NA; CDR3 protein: CASSPGTTSYGEQFF; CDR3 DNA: TGTGCCAGCAGCCCCGGAACGACTAGTTACGGTGAGCAGTTCTTC
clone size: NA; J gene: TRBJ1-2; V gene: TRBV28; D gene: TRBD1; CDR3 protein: CASSLGTGANYGYTF; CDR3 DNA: TGTGCCAGCAGTTTAGGGACAGGGGCTAACTATGGCTACACCTTC
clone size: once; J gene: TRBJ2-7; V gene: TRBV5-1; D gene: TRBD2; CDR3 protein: CASSLTSGRPSGYEQYF; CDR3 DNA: TGCGCCAGCAGCCTGACTAGCGGGAGGCCCTCCGGGTACGAGCAGTACTTC
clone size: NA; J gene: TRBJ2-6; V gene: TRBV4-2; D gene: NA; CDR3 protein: CASSQDGARAGSGANVLTF; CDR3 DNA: TGTGCCAGCAGCCAAGATGGGGCCAGGGCCGGGTCTGGGGCCAACGTCCTGACTTTC
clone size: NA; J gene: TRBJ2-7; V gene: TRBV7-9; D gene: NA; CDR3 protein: CATQGGRYEQYF; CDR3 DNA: TGTGCCACCCAGGGGGGTCGGTACGAGCAGTACTTC
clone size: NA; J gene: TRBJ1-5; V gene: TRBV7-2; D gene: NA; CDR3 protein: CASSIGEGRLPQHF; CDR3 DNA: TGTGCCAGCAGCATTGGGGAGGGTCGTCTTCCCCAGCATTTT
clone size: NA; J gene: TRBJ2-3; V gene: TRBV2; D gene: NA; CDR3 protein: CASSEIGDFRTSTDTQYF; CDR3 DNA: TGTGCCAGCAGTGAAATCGGGGACTTCCGAACTAGCACAGATACGCAGTATTTT
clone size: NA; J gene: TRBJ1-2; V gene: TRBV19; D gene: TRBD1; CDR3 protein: CASSTDRALNYGYTF; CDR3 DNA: TGTGCCAGTAGTACGGACAGGGCGTTAAACTATGGCTACACCTTC
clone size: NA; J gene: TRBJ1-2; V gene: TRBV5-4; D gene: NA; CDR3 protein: CASTSGTQVRYGYTF; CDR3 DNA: TGTGCCAGCACCTCGGGGACACAGGTGCGCTATGGCTACACCTTC
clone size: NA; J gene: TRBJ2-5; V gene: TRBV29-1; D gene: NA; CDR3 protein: CSPNGPGETQYF; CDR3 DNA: TGCAGCCCAAACGGTCCGGGGGAGACCCAGTACTTC
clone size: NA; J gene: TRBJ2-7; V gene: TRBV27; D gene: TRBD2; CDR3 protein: CATSSGYEQYF; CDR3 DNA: TGTGCCACCTCTAGCGGGTACGAGCAGTACTTC
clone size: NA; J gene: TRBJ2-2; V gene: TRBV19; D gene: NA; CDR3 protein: CASSIEARTGELFF; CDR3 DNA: TGTGCCAGTAGTATAGAGGCGCGGACCGGGGAGCTGTTTTTT
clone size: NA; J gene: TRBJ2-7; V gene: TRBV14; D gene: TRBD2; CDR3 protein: CASSQGLAGLTEQYF; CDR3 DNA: TGTGCCAGCAGCCAAGGACTAGCGGGACTAACCGAGCAGTACTTC
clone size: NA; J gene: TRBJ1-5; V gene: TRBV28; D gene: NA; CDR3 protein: CASSLYRAGSQPQHF; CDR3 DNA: TGTGCCAGCAGTTTGTACAGGGCAGGTTCTCAGCCCCAGCATTTT
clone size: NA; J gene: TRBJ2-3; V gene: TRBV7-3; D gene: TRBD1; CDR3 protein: CASSWDRGTDTQYF; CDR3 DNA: TGTGCCAGCAGCTGGGACAGGGGCACAGATACGCAGTATTTT
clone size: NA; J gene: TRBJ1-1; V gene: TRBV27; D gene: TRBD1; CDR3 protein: CASSFLQTTGGHSEAFF; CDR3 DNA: TGTGCCAGCAGTTTTTTACAGACCACAGGGGGTCACTCCGAAGCTTTCTTT
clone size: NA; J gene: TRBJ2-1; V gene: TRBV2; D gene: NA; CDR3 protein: CASSERLLQFF; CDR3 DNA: TGTGCCAGCAGTGAGAGACTGTTGCAGTTCTTC
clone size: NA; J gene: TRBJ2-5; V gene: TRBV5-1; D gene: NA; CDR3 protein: CASSLAAGSGEQYF; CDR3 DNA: TGCGCCAGCAGCTTGGCCGCAGGGTCGGGGGAGCAGTACTTC
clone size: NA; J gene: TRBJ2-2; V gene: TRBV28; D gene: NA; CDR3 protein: CASSLDGGNTGELFF; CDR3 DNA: TGTGCCAGCAGTTTAGACGGGGGAAACACCGGGGAGCTGTTTTTT
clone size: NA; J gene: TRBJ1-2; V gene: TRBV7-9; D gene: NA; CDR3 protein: CASSLSGYTF; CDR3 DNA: TGTGCCAGCAGCTTATCGGGCTACACCTTC
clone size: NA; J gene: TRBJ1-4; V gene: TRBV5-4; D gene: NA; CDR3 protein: CASSLAGRRVNEKLFF; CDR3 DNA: TGTGCCAGCAGCTTGGCGGGGCGGAGGGTGAATGAAAAACTGTTTTTT
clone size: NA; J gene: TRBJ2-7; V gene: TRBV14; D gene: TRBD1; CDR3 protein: CASSQNRGGTYEQYF; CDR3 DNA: TGTGCCAGCAGCCAAAACAGGGGCGGAACCTACGAGCAGTACTTC